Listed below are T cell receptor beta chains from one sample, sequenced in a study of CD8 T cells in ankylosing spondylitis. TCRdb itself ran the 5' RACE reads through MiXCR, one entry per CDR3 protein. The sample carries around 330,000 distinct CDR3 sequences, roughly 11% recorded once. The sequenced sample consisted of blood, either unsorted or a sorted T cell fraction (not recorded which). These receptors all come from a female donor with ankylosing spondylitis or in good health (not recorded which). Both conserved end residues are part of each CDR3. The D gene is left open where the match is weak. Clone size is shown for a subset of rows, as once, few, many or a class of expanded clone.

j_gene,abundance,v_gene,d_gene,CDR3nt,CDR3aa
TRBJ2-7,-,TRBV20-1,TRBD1,TGCAGTGCTAGCGGGGGACAGGGTAATTACGAGCAGTACTTC,CSASGGQGNYEQYF
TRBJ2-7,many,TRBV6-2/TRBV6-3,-,TGTGCCAGCAGTGATCCGGGACCCATCTACGAGCAGTACTTC,CASSDPGPIYEQYF
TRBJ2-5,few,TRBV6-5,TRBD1,TGTGCCAGCAGTTACTTTCCAGGGGGCGGGGAGACCCAGTACTTC,CASSYFPGGGETQYF
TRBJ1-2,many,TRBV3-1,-,TGTGCCAGCAGTCAGAACAGGCCGGGGCGCTACACCTTC,CASSQNRPGRYTF
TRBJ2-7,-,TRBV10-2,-,TGCGCCAGCAGTGAGAGGGGGGGGCAGGACGAGCAGTACTTC,CASSERGGQDEQYF
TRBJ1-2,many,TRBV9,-,TGTGCCAGCAGTTACGGAAGCGACTATGGCTACACCTTC,CASSYGSDYGYTF
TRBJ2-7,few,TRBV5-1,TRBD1,TGCGCCAGCAGCTTGGCCCGCCAGGGGGTCTCCTACGAGCAGTACTTC,CASSLARQGVSYEQYF
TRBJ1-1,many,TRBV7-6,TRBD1,TGTGCCAGCAGCTTAGCTGTATGGGGGACAGTGAACACTGAAGCTTTCTTT,CASSLAVWGTVNTEAFF
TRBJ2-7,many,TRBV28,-,TGTGCCAGCAGCTTGACCAACTACGAGCAGTACTTC,CASSLTNYEQYF
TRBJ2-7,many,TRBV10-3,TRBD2,TGTGCCATTTCCAACCCGGGACTAGCGGGGTACGAGCAGTACTTC,CAISNPGLAGYEQYF
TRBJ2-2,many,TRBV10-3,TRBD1,TGTGCCGGAAGGGACAGGGGGACCGGGGAGCTGTTTTTT,CAGRDRGTGELFF
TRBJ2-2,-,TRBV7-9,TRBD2,TGTGCCAGCACCCTGCGGGGGGACACCGGGGAGCTGTTTTTT,CASTLRGDTGELFF
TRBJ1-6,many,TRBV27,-,TGTGCCAGCAGTTTACGCGGACAGTATAATTCACCCCTCCACTTT,CASSLRGQYNSPLHF
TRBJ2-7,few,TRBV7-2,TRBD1,TGTGCCAGCAGCTCGACAGGGTTGCCCTACGAGCAGTACTTC,CASSSTGLPYEQYF
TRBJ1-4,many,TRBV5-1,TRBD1,TGCGCCAGCACCAGAAGCGGGACAGATGAAAAACTGTTTTTT,CASTRSGTDEKLFF
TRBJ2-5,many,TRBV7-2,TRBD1,TGTGCCAGCAGCCTAAGCGGGGACAGGGTAGAGACCCAGTACTTC,CASSLSGDRVETQYF
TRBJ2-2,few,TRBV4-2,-,TGTGCCAGCAGCGTTACACAGAGGGCCTACACCGGGGAGCTGTTTTTT,CASSVTQRAYTGELFF
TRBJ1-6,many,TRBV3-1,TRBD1,TGTGCCAGCAGCTGGGGACAGGGAGGCAATTCACCCCTCCACTTT,CASSWGQGGNSPLHF
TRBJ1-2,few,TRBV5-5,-,TGTGCCAGCAGCTTGGGAGTATGGCAAACCAACTATGGCTACACCTTC,CASSLGVWQTNYGYTF
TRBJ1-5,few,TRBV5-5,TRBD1,TGTGCCAGCAGCCCTGACAGGGCTTATGGGCAGCCCCAGCATTTT,CASSPDRAYGQPQHF
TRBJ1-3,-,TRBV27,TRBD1,TGTGCCAGCAGTTCCCTCCGGACAGGATACTCTGGAAACACCATATATTTT,CASSSLRTGYSGNTIYF
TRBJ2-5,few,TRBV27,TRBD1,TGTGCCAGCAGTTTATCGGCGGACAGGGTCGGAGAGACCCAGTACTTC,CASSLSADRVGETQYF
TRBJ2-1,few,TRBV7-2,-,TGTGCCAGCAGCTCGGGTGGAGGACAGAGCAATGAGCAGTTCTTC,CASSSGGGQSNEQFF
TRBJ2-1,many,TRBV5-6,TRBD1,TGTGCCAGCAGCCTACAGGGGATTTCCAGGCAGTTCTTC,CASSLQGISRQFF
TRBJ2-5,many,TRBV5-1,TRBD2,TGCGCCAGCAGCTTTCTTGGACTAGCGGGAGTGGGAGAGACCCAGTACTTC,CASSFLGLAGVGETQYF
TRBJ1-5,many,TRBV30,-,TGTGCCTGGAGTTCCACCGGAGTTCAGCCCCAGCATTTT,CAWSSTGVQPQHF
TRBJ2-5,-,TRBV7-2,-,TGTGCCAGCAGCGCAGGGGGGACTAGTAAGGCCCAGTACTTC,CASSAGGTSKAQYF
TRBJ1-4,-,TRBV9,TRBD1,TGTGCCAGCAGCCCTCGGGAGGGGGCAAGGGAAAAACTGTTTTTT,CASSPREGAREKLFF
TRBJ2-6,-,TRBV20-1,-,TGCAGTGCTAGACATGGACAGTTTAGCTCTGGGGCCAACGTCCTGACTTTC,CSARHGQFSSGANVLTF
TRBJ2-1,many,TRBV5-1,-,TGCGCCAGCACCTCCATGGACCTTTACAATGAGCAGTTCTTC,CASTSMDLYNEQFF
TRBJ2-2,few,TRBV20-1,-,TGCAGTGCTAGACGACCATTCGAAACCGGGGAGCTGTTTTTT,CSARRPFETGELFF
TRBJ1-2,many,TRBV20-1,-,TGCAGTGCTTCTCCGAGTTATGGTGGCTACACCTTC,CSASPSYGGYTF
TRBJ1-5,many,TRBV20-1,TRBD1,TGCAGTGCTCAGAACAGGGGCCAGAGGTGGGAAGCGCCCCAGCATTTT,CSAQNRGQRWEAPQHF
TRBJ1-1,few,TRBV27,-,TGTGCCAGCAGTTTCCGACACGGGGGCGCGGACACTGAAGCTTTCTTT,CASSFRHGGADTEAFF
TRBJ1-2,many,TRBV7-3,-,TGTGCCAGCAGCTTAATGGGGGGCGTTGGCTACACCTTC,CASSLMGGVGYTF
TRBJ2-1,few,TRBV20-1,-,TGCAGTGCTAGAGATTATGGAAGGGAGCAGTTCTTC,CSARDYGREQFF
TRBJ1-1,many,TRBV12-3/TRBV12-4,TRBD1,TGTGCCAGCAGCGGACAGGGTTTTGGGAACACTGAAGCTTTCTTT,CASSGQGFGNTEAFF
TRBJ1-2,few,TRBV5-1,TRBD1,TGCGCCAGCAGCCCCCCAGCGGGACAGGGATCTGATGGCTACACCTTC,CASSPPAGQGSDGYTF
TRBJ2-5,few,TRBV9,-,TGTGCCAGCAGCGTAGGAATGTTCCAAGAGACCCAGTACTTC,CASSVGMFQETQYF
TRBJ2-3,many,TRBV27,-,TGTGCCAGCAGCTCAGGTTCCCTGGGCTTAGATACGCAGTATTTT,CASSSGSLGLDTQYF
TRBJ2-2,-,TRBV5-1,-,TGCGCCAGCAGCTCCGGGCTGCCCACCGGGGAGCTGTTTTTT,CASSSGLPTGELFF
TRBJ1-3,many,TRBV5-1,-,TGCGCCAGCAGCTGGGACAACCTCTCTGGAAACACCATATATTTT,CASSWDNLSGNTIYF
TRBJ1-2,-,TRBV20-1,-,TGCAGTGCGACGTCCGGGACGCCTATAGGAGGCTACACCTTC,CSATSGTPIGGYTF